These 20 T cell receptor beta chains were all obtained from the same sample, sequenced in a study of blood T cell repertoires in COVID-19. Clones were sequenced by immunoSEQ multiplex PCR, and TCRdb holds only the in-frame ones, with some missing. The sample records around 170,000 clones, more than 90% being singletons. Material for sequencing was peripheral blood. The receptors originated from a man aged 45 to 65 with acute or convalescent COVID-19.

This clone has just a few counts. The chain links TRBV19 to TRBJ1-6; D might be TRBD1 (6 bases). Deletions cut 4 bases from V and 8 bases from J, with 12 bases between. The CDR3 runs to 14 residues. From germline, CDR1 is LNHDA and CDR2 SQIVND (reference sequence). Here the CDR3 DNA reads TGTGCCAGTAGTACCAGGGGACGCGATTCACCCCTCCACTTT. Protein: CASSTRGRDSPLHF.

This chain uses TRBV28 with TRBJ1-2; 8 bases align to TRBD1. The CDR3 consists of 13 residues. CDR1 is MDHEN, CDR2 SYDVKM, per germline. Losses at the gene ends were 5 bases for V and 6 bases for J; bases not matched to a gene: 5. The CDR3: CASSTGGWDGYTF. The CDR3 DNA sequence: TGTGCCAGCAGTACAGGGGGGTGGGATGGCTACACCTTC.

This sequence joins TRBV10-3 and TRBJ1-4; D perhaps matches TRBD1 (6 bases). V dropped 0 bases and J dropped 5 bases, with 13 bases sitting between them. Germline assignment: CDR1 ENHRY and CDR2 SYGVKD. The CDR3 spans 16 residues. CDR3 sequence (DNA): TGTGCCATCAGTGAGTCGTCAGGGAGGGGGAATGAAAAACTGTTTTTT. Translation: CAISESSGRGNEKLFF.

The chain carries TRBV10-1 and TRBJ2-3; TRBD2 aligns across 12 bases. Per the germline V gene, CDR1 is WNHNN and CDR2 is SYGVQD (reference sequence). Trimming at V came to 6 bases and at J to 5 bases, leaving 9 bases not matched to a gene. The CDR3 has 16 amino acids. CDR3 sequence: CASSPVRLAGVDTQYF. The DNA of the CDR3 is TGCGCCAGCAGCCCCGTCAGACTAGCGGGAGTAGATACGCAGTATTTT.

The chain employs TRBV5-4 and TRBJ2-1, with TRBD1 matching 8 bases. With V trimmed by 0 bases and J by 5 bases, 1 base remained unmatched. The V gene's germline CDR1 is SGHNT and CDR2 YYREEE (reference sequence). CDR3 length: 14 amino acids. The DNA of the CDR3 is TGTGCCAGCAGCTTGGACAGGGGGAACAATGAGCAGTTCTTC. It translates to CASSLDRGNNEQFF.

The chain is built from TRBV7-9 and TRBJ1-2; D ambiguous. The CDR3 spans 12 residues. The germline V gene encodes CDR1 SEHNR and CDR2 FQNEAQ (reference sequence). V was shortened by 5 bases and J by 4 bases, with 8 bases between the two germline ends. This CDR3 is CASSPDSYGYTF. DNA of the CDR3: TGTGCCAGCAGCCCCGACTCCTATGGCTACACCTTC.

The chain employs TRBV3-1 (or the pseudogene TRBV3-2) and TRBJ1-5; 9 bases match TRBD1. With V trimmed by 5 bases and J by 2 bases, 7 bases remained unmatched. Germline V gene lookup returns CDR1 LGHDT and CDR2 YNNKEL (reference sequence). This CDR3 region has 16 residues. This chain's CDR3 is CASSFGTGLRNQPQHF. The CDR3 nucleotides read TGTGCCAGCAGCTTCGGGACAGGGCTCCGCAATCAGCCCCAGCATTTT.

The count of this clone is one. The V and J genes are TRBV6-5 and TRBJ1-2; tentative D call: TRBD1 (6 bases). V lost 8 bases and J lost 7, with 17 bases in between. The CDR3 sequence is 13 residues long. Germline CDR1 MNHEY, CDR2 SVGAGI. CDR3 loop: CASVLQGVVGYTF. CDR3 DNA sequence: TGTGCCAGCGTGTTACAGGGAGTAGTTGGCTACACCTTC.

J is TRBJ2-2 and V is TRBV12-1; the table's D call TRBD1 went unverified against the DNA. TRBV12-1 is labeled a pseudogene. This CDR3 contains 16 residues. The CDR3 DNA sequence: TGTGCCAGCAGCTCCAGGGTTGGGGGACATCCCGGGGAGCTGTTTTTT. It codes for CASSSRVGGHPGELFF.

For this clone: This CDR3 is also generated by other DNA sequences in the sample. The gene calls are TRBV18 and TRBJ1-2; 9 bases are a match to TRBD1. Trimming took 1 base from V and 6 from J; bases not matched to a gene: 0. CDR3 length equals 13 residues. Germline CDR1 KGHSH, CDR2 LQKENI. CDR3 amino acids: CASSPRDRDGYTF. The CDR3 region has the DNA TGTGCCAGCTCACCACGGGACAGGGATGGCTACACCTTC.

The V gene is TRBV12-3 or TRBV12-4, the J gene TRBJ1-2; D might be TRBD1 (6 bases). The V gene lost 5 bases and the J gene lost 0 bases, with 7 bases spanning the gap. There are 13 residues in the CDR3. CDR3 bases: TGTGCCAGCAGTCGGACAGCTAACTATGGCTACACCTTC. Its protein is CASSRTANYGYTF.

The CDR3 DNA reads TGTGCCAGTAGTACGCAGGGGTGGTGGTCTGGGGCCAACGTCCTGACTTTC. This gives the protein CASSTQGWWSGANVLTF. The chain couples TRBV19 to TRBJ2-6, with D tentatively TRBD1 (6 bases). Germline CDR1 is LNHDA and CDR2 is SQIVND (reference sequence). The V end was cut by 4 bases, the J end by 1 base, with 14 bases between. CDR3 length equals 17 residues.

The chain combines TRBV28 with TRBJ1-2, with 7 bases identical to TRBD1. J gave up 3 bases and V 6 bases, and 10 bases lay outside the gene matches. The CDR3 contains 15 residues. The germline V gene has CDR1 MDHEN and CDR2 SYDVKM. The CDR3 is CASRLRQGNYYGYTF. The DNA of the CDR3 is TGTGCCAGCAGGCTAAGACAGGGAAACTACTATGGCTACACCTTC.

This sequence joins TRBV18 and TRBJ1-1; D is undetermined. Trimming stripped 5 bases from V and 0 bases from J, with 13 bases between. The CDR3 length is 15 residues. CDR1 and CDR2 (germline): KGHSH, LQKENI. In nucleotides, the CDR3 is TGTGCCAGCTCAACGACAACCGTAATGAACACTGAAGCTTTCTTT. Amino acids: CASSTTTVMNTEAFF.

The chain carries TRBV24-1 and TRBJ2-1; D unclear. V was clipped by 6 bases and J by 5 bases, with 7 bases between them. Germline values: CDR1 KGHDR, CDR2 SFDVKD. The CDR3 runs to 12 residues. Here the CDR3 reads CATSRSDNEQFF. CDR3 sequence (DNA): TGTGCCACCAGTCGTTCGGACAATGAGCAGTTCTTC.

J is TRBJ1-2 and V is TRBV28, with TRBD1 matching 9 bases. The germline gives CDR1 MDHEN, CDR2 SYDVKM. This CDR3 is built from 15 residues. V shed 3 bases, J shed 3 bases, and the junction held 5 bases outside the gene matches. Here the CDR3 DNA reads TGTGCCAGCAGTTTCGAGGACAGGGGTTACTATGGCTACACCTTC. It is translated as CASSFEDRGYYGYTF.

The genes are TRBV19 and TRBJ2-7, with TRBD1 identical over 9 bases. Germline CDR1 LNHDA, CDR2 SQIVND (reference sequence). The length of the CDR3 is 15 residues. Trimming cost V 2 bases and J 4 bases; bases outside gene matches: 6. CDR3 amino acids: CASSITGQGAYEQYF. As DNA, the CDR3 is TGTGCCAGTAGTATAACGGGACAGGGCGCTTACGAGCAGTACTTC.

This chain links TRBV18 with TRBJ2-5; D is undetermined. The V gene lost 3 bases and the J gene lost 5 bases, with 10 bases spanning the gap. CDR1 KGHSH and CDR2 LQKENI come from the germline V gene. The CDR3 extends over 13 amino acids. CDR3 sequence reads: CASSPARAETQYF. The CDR3 nucleotides are TGTGCCAGCTCACCGGCTAGAGCGGAGACCCAGTACTTC. Based on the CDR3 plus reference TRBV18 and TRBJ2-5, the full variable domain is NAGVMQNPRHLVRRRGQEARLRCSPMKGHSHVYWYRQLPEEGLKFMVYLQKENIIDESGMPKERFSAEFPKEGPSILRIQQVVRGDSAAYFCASSPARAETQYFGPGTRLLVL.

The rearrangement links TRBV27 to TRBJ1-6, with TRBD1 as a possible D gene (5 bases). Germline V gives CDR1 MNHEY, CDR2 SMNVEV (reference sequence). Trimming pared 5 bases from V and 7 bases from J, leaving 12 bases between. This CDR3 spans 14 amino acids. The CDR3 DNA is TGTGCCAGCAGTGGTAGGGGTAGGAATTCACCCCTCCACTTT. This sequence encodes CASSGRGRNSPLHF.

The CDR3 loop is CASSIGTGGLVGTQYF. DNA of the CDR3: TGTGCCAGTAGTATCGGGACAGGGGGTCTTGTTGGGACCCAGTACTTC. V and J are TRBV19 and TRBJ2-5, with TRBD1 identical over 11 bases. V lost 3 bases and J lost 7; bases outside the gene matches: 10. CDR3 size: 16 residues. In germline, CDR1 is LNHDA, CDR2 SQIVND (reference sequence). Based on the CDR3 plus reference TRBV19 and TRBJ2-5, the full variable domain is DGGITQSPKYLFRKEGQNVTLSCEQNLNHDAMYWYRQDPGQGLRLIYYSQIVNDFQKGDIAEGYSVSREKKESFPLTVTSAQKNPTAFYLCASSIGTGGLVGTQYFGPGTRLLVL.